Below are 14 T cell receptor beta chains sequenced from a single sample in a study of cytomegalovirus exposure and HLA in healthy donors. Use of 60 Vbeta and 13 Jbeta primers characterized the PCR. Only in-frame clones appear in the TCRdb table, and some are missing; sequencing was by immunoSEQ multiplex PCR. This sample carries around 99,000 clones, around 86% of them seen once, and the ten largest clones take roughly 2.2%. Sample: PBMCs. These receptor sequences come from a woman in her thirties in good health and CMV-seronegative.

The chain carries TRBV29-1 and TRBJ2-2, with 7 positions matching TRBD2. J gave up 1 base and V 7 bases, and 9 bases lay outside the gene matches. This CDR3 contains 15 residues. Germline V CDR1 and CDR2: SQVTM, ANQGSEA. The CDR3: CSAKGPSGNTGELFF. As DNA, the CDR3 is TGCAGCGCCAAGGGCCCTAGCGGGAACACCGGGGAGCTGTTTTTT.

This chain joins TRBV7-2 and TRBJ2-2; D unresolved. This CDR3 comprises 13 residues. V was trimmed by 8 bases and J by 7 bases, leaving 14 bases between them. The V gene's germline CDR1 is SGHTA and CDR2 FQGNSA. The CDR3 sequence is CASRGSGGGELFF. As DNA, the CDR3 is TGTGCCAGCCGAGGAAGTGGCGGCGGGGAGCTGTTTTTT.

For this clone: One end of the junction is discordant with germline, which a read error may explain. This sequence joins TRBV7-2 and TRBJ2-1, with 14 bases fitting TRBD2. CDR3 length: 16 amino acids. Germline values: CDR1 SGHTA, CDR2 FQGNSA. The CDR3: CASSPPGLAGVNEQLF. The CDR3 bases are TGTGCCAGCAGCCCACCGGGACTAGCGGGAGTGAATGAGCAGCTCTTC.

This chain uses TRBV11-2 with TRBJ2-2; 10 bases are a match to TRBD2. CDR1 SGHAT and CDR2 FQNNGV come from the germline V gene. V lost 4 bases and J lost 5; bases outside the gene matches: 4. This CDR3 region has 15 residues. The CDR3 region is CASSSSGSGTGELFF. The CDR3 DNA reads TGTGCCAGCAGCTCTAGCGGGAGTGGAACCGGGGAGCTGTTTTTT.

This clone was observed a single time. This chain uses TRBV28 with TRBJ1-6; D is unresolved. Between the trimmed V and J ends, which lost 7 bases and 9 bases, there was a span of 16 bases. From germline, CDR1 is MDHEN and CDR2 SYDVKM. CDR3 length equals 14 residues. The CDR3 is CASTPPGSSSPLHF. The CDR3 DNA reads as TGTGCCAGCACCCCGCCCGGGAGTTCTTCACCCCTCCACTTT.

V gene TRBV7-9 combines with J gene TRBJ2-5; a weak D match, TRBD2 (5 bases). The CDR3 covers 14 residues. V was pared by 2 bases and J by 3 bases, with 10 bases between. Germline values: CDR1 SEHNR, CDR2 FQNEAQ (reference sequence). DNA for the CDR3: TGTGCCAGCAGCTTACGGCGGGCAAAAGAGACCCAGTACTTC. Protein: CASSLRRAKETQYF. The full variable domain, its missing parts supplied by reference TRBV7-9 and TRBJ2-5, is DTGVSQNPRHKITKRGQNVTFRCDPISEHNRLYWYRQTLGQGPEFLTYFQNEAQLEKSRLLSDRFSAERPKGSFSTLEIQRTEQGDSAMYLCASSLRRAKETQYFGPGTRLLVL.

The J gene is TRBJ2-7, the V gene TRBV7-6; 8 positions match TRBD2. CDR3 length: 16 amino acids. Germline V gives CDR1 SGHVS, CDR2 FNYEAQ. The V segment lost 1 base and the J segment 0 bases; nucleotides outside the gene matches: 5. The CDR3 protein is CASSLGYRGGSYEQYF. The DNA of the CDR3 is TGTGCCAGCAGCTTAGGGTATCGGGGGGGCTCCTACGAGCAGTACTTC.

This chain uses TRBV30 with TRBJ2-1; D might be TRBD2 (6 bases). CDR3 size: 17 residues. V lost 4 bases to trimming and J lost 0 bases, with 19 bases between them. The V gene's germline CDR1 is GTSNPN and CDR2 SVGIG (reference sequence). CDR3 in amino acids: CAWILNQAGSSYNEQFF. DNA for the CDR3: TGTGCCTGGATCCTGAACCAGGCCGGGAGCTCCTACAATGAGCAGTTCTTC.

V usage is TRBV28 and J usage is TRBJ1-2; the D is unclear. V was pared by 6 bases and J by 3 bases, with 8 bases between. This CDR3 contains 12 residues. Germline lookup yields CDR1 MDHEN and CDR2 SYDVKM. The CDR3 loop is CASRGRDYGYTF. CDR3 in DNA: TGTGCCAGCAGGGGCAGAGACTATGGCTACACCTTC.

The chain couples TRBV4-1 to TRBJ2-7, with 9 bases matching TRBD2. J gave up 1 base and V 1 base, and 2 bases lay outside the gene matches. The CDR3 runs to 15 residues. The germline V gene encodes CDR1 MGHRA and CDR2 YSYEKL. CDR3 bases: TGCGCCAGCAGCCAAGCGCGGGAGGGATCCTACGAGCAGTACTTC. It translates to CASSQAREGSYEQYF.

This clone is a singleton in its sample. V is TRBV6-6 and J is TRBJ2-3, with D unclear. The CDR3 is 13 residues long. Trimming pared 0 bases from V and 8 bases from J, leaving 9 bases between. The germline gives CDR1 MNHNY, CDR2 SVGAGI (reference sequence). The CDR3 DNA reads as TGTGCCAGCAGTTACTCTGAACTCTCTACGCAGTATTTT. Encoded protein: CASSYSELSTQYF.

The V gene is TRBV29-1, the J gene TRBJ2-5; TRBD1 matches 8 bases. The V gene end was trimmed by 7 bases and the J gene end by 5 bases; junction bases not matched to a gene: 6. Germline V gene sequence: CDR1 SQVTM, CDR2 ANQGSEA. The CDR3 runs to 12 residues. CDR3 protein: CSAGQGVETQYF. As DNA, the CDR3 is TGCAGCGCTGGACAGGGCGTGGAGACCCAGTACTTC.

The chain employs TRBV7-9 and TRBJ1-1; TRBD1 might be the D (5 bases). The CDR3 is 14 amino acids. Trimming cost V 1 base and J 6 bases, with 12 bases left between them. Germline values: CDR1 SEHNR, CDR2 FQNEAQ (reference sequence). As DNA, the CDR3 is TGTGCCAGCAGCTTAGATGGGGGGACGGCTGAAGCTTTCTTT. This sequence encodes CASSLDGGTAEAFF.

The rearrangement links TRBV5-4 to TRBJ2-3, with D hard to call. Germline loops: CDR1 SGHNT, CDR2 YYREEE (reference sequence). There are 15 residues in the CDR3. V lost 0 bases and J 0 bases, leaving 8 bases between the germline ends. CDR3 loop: CASSLGPRSTDTQYF. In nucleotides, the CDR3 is TGTGCCAGCAGCTTGGGGCCGAGGAGCACAGATACGCAGTATTTT.